This is a list of T cell receptor beta chains from one sample in a study of response to subunit inactivated influenza vaccine. TCRdb reprocessed the RT-PCR reads via MiXCR and lists one record per CDR3 protein. The data hold about 190,000 distinct CDR3 sequences, with 14% observed a single time. Material: CD8+ T cells sorted from PBMCs, obtained less than 6 days after vaccination. These receptors came from a man aged 50-60 years who received an inactivated influenza vaccine. Each CDR3 is given with its conserved first and last residue. The order of the fields is J gene, clone size, CDR3 length, V gene, D gene, CDR3 DNA, CDR3 protein. The D gene is left open where the match is weak. A clone size is listed for some rows: how often the clone was seen (once, few, many), or a class if it is expanded.

TRBJ2-7 - 16 TRBV4-3 TRBD2 TGCGCCAGCAGCCAAGACGGACTAGCGGGAGCCGCGGAGCAGTACTTC CASSQDGLAGAAEQYF
TRBJ2-7 many 14 TRBV9 - TGTGCCAGCAGCGTGAAAGACAGCTCCTACGAGCAGTACTTC CASSVKDSSYEQYF
TRBJ2-7 - 14 TRBV6-2/TRBV6-3 - TGTGCCAGCAGTTCCGTCAGGCGCTTCGGGGAGCAGTACTTC CASSSVRRFGEQYF
TRBJ2-1 - 16 TRBV4-3 - TGCGCCAGCAGCCAACAACCGGGGGACAGCCGAAATGAGCAGTTCTTC CASSQQPGDSRNEQFF
TRBJ1-2 few 14 TRBV5-1 TRBD1 TGCGCCAGCAGCCCTTCACAGGGGCAGAATGGCTACACCTTC CASSPSQGQNGYTF
TRBJ2-3 few 17 TRBV11-3 - TGTGCCAGCAGCTTAGGGCTTGGAGAACCTAGCACAGATACGCAGTATTTT CASSLGLGEPSTDTQYF
TRBJ2-1 once 12 TRBV7-9 - TGTGCCAGCAGTTTCGGACACTCGGAGCAGTTCTTC CASSFGHSEQFF
TRBJ2-7 few 14 TRBV27 TRBD2 TGTGCCAGCAGTTTTATAGCGGGAGTATACGAGCAGTACTTC CASSFIAGVYEQYF
TRBJ2-5 many 15 TRBV12-3/TRBV12-4 TRBD2 TGTGCCAGCAGTCCTGGGACTAGCGGACAAGAGACCCAGTACTTC CASSPGTSGQETQYF
TRBJ2-2 few 14 TRBV25-1 - TGTGCCAGCAGTGAATGGACAGAGACCGGGGAGCTGTTTTTT CASSEWTETGELFF
TRBJ2-1 many 13 TRBV6-6 TRBD2 TGTGCCAGCATCCACGGGGAGGGAAGGGAGCAGTTCTTC CASIHGEGREQFF
TRBJ1-1 few 16 TRBV12-3/TRBV12-4 TRBD1 TGTGCCAGCAGTCCTTCCCCCGGACAGGCCGACACTGAAGCTTTCTTT CASSPSPGQADTEAFF
TRBJ2-7 - 15 TRBV20-1 TRBD2 TGCAGTGCGGGGACTAGCGGCTCGAGCTCCTACGAGCAGTACTTC CSAGTSGSSSYEQYF
TRBJ1-3 few 18 TRBV18 - TGTGCCAGCTCACCGGGACGGCCACTTCTGAGCTCTGGAAACACCATATATTTT CASSPGRPLLSSGNTIYF
TRBJ1-1 few 16 TRBV12-3/TRBV12-4 - TGTGCCAGCAGTTTAGGGCCTGGGGCAGGGGAGATTCAAGCTTTCTTT CASSLGPGAGEIQAFF
TRBJ2-2 few 17 TRBV4-2 TRBD2 TGTGCCAGCAGCTTTTATATAGCGGGAGGAGACACCGGGGAGCTGTTTTTT CASSFYIAGGDTGELFF
TRBJ2-7 few 15 TRBV27 - TGTGCCAGCAGTCCGATCGGGTCCCAAGGGTACGAGCAGTACTTC CASSPIGSQGYEQYF
TRBJ2-1 - 17 TRBV7-9 TRBD2 TGTGCCAGCAGCTTAGCAGGACTAGCGGGATGGAGCAATGAGCAGTTCTTC CASSLAGLAGWSNEQFF
TRBJ1-6 many 15 TRBV4-1 - TGCGCCAGCAGCCAAGACAGCTCCTATAATTCACCCCTCCACTTT CASSQDSSYNSPLHF
TRBJ2-1 - 14 TRBV12-3/TRBV12-4 TRBD2 TGTGCCAGCAGTTGGGGACTAGCGGGATCTGAGCAGTTCTTC CASSWGLAGSEQFF
TRBJ1-4 few 16 TRBV5-1 - TGCGCCAGCAGCTTCGAACCCCTCGGCCCAAATGAAAAACTGTTTTTT CASSFEPLGPNEKLFF
TRBJ2-1 few 17 TRBV12-3/TRBV12-4 - TGTGCCAGCAGTTTAGTGGGCTTGGGGCTAGCTATGAATGAGCAGTTCTTC CASSLVGLGLAMNEQFF
TRBJ2-3 - 15 TRBV28 TRBD1 TGTGCCAGCACCGATGACAGGGGGTGGGCAGATACGCAGTATTTT CASTDDRGWADTQYF
TRBJ2-1 few 16 TRBV7-2 TRBD1 TGTGCCAGCAGCTCCCGACAGGGGAGCTCCTACAATGAGCAGTTCTTC CASSSRQGSSYNEQFF
TRBJ2-1 few 19 TRBV30 TRBD2 TGTGCCTGGAGTACCCCGGGACTAGCGGGAGTAAACTCCTACAATGAGCAGTTCTTC CAWSTPGLAGVNSYNEQFF
TRBJ2-1 - 13 TRBV7-2 - TGTGCCAGCAGCTTGGGGATCTACAATGAGCAGTTCTTC CASSLGIYNEQFF
TRBJ2-7 many 12 TRBV12-3/TRBV12-4 - TGTGCCAGCAGTTTCGAGGGGGACGAGCAGTACTTC CASSFEGDEQYF
TRBJ1-1 few 16 TRBV4-3 TRBD1 TGCGCCAGCAGCCAAGCGGTGACAGGGAGAAGGGGTGAAGCTTTCTTT CASSQAVTGRRGEAFF
TRBJ2-7 - 16 TRBV7-8 - TGTGCCAGCAGCTTAGTAGGTGGGAGGGGGGTCTACGAGCAGTACTTC CASSLVGGRGVYEQYF
TRBJ2-1 - 15 TRBV7-2 TRBD2 TGTGCCAGCAAGTCCGGTTGGGACTACCCCGTTGAGCAGTTCTTC CASKSGWDYPVEQFF
TRBJ2-3 - 13 TRBV9 TRBD2 TGTGCCAGCAGCGTCGGGAGGACAGATACGCAGTATTTT CASSVGRTDTQYF
TRBJ2-2 - 16 TRBV5-1 TRBD1 TGCGCCAGCAGTTCTGTCGGGACAGGCCCCACCGGGGAGCTGTTTTTT CASSSVGTGPTGELFF
TRBJ1-1 - 13 TRBV4-1 - TGCGCCAGCAGCCAGTCGATCAACACTGAAGCTTTCTTT CASSQSINTEAFF
TRBJ2-7 few 15 TRBV20-1 TRBD2 TGCAGTGCTAGACCGACTAGCGGGGTCCCCTACGAGCAGTACTTC CSARPTSGVPYEQYF
TRBJ2-7 medium-sized 13 TRBV28 - TGTGCCAGCACCCACCCAGCCTCCTACGAGCAGTACTTC CASTHPASYEQYF
TRBJ2-7 few 14 TRBV20-1 TRBD2 TGCAGTGCTAGAGAGACTAGCGGCCTTTACGAGCAGTACTTC CSARETSGLYEQYF
TRBJ1-6 few 16 TRBV6-1 - TGTGCCAGCAGTGAAGCCTCGGGATCATATAATTCACCCCTCCACTTT CASSEASGSYNSPLHF
TRBJ2-1 - 13 TRBV9 TRBD2 TGTGCCAGCAGCGTGACTAGCGGCAGTGAGCAGTTCTTC CASSVTSGSEQFF
TRBJ2-7 many 15 TRBV9 - TGTGCCAGCAGCGTAGATTGGACAAGGCCTCACGAGCAGTACTTC CASSVDWTRPHEQYF
TRBJ2-3 - 16 TRBV6-5 - TGTGCCAGCAGTTACTCGAGTAGTGGGTTCACAGATACGCAGTATTTT CASSYSSSGFTDTQYF
TRBJ1-3 few 15 TRBV10-3 - TGTGCCATCAGTGAGTCTAGGGAGACTGGAAACACCATATATTTT CAISESRETGNTIYF
TRBJ2-1 - 15 TRBV4-3 - TGCGCCAGCAGCCAAGATCCGGGACTGTCCAATGAGCAGTTCTTC CASSQDPGLSNEQFF
TRBJ1-1 few 17 TRBV7-9 TRBD1 TGTGCCAGCAGCAACCTACCCGGACAGGGAAGTATCTCTGAAGCTTTCTTT CASSNLPGQGSISEAFF
TRBJ2-1 - 17 TRBV15 TRBD2 TGTGCCACCAGCAGAGATTTTGGCAGCGGGAGGTACAATGAGCAGTTCTTC CATSRDFGSGRYNEQFF
TRBJ2-7 many 14 TRBV12-3/TRBV12-4 TRBD2 TGTGCCAGCAGTTCAACGGGAGGGGCCTACGAGCAGTACTTC CASSSTGGAYEQYF
TRBJ2-3 few 11 TRBV12-3/TRBV12-4 - TGTGCCAGCAGGGTTCTGGGTACGCAGTATTTT CASRVLGTQYF
TRBJ2-1 many 16 TRBV7-2 - TGTGCCAGCAGCTTAAGGGGGTTCGGGACCCACAATGAGCAGTTCTTC CASSLRGFGTHNEQFF
TRBJ1-6 - 14 TRBV10-2 - TGCGCCAGCAGTGAGTCGAGCAGGGCGAGGCCCCTCCACTTT CASSESSRARPLHF
TRBJ2-1 few 13 TRBV29-1 - TGCAGCGTTGAAAGTCCCAGCTACAATGAGCAGTTCTTC CSVESPSYNEQFF
TRBJ2-7 - 13 TRBV20-1 - TGCAGTGCTAGACCCGTTGGGGTCTACGAGCAGTACTTC CSARPVGVYEQYF